This passage covers 32 T cell receptor beta chains from one sample sequenced in a study of CD8 T cells in ankylosing spondylitis (dated by TCRdb to 2016 to 2017). Broader findings and caveats from the paper: A TCR beta motif of roughly 8 highly homologous amino acid variants appeared characteristic of blood from ankylosing spondylitis patients.

Their antigens are not known. The library came from 5' RACE. Sequenced using an Illumina HiSeq 2500. The public sequencing data were trimmed at Q25 with fastp and processed into clonotypes with MiXCR by TCRdb, which kept only in-frame beta chains. Each CDR3 protein gets just one entry, which takes the most common genes and DNA from the rows behind it. Present in this sample are about 460,000 distinct CDR3 sequences, less than 6% of which were seen just once. Under 4.5% of the sample comes from the top ten. Material for sequencing was blood, either unsorted or a sorted T cell fraction (not recorded which). These receptor sequences come from a male donor with ankylosing spondylitis.

This clonotype came up many times. The chain couples TRBV11-2 to TRBJ1-1; D not certain. Germline CDR1 is SGHAT and CDR2 is FQNNGV. The CDR3 is 15 residues long. V lost 2 bases to trimming and J lost 0 bases, with 10 bases between them. The CDR3 loop is CASSLNWAMNTEAFF. CDR3 sequence (DNA): TGTGCCAGCAGCTTAAATTGGGCTATGAACACTGAAGCTTTCTTT.

Comments on this clonotype: A much bigger clone sits one base away, suggesting this may be a read error. This chain joins TRBV5-1 and TRBJ2-7; D is uncertain. This CDR3 is 16 amino acids long. Germline lookup yields CDR1 SGHRS and CDR2 YFSETQ. Trimming removed 4 bases from V and 2 bases from J, with 19 bases in between. CDR3 coding DNA: TGCGCCAGCAGCACCGGAGAGAGGCTAACCGCCTACGAGCAGTACTTC. This codes for CASSTGERLTAYEQYF.

This clonotype occurred many times. The V gene is TRBV5-1, the J gene TRBJ2-1; the match to TRBD2 covers 13 bases. V lost 4 bases, J lost 9 bases, and 10 bases stayed unmatched. Germline V gene lookup returns CDR1 SGHRS and CDR2 YFSETQ. The CDR3 spans 16 residues. CDR3: CASSLGTSGNPGEQFF. DNA for the CDR3: TGCGCCAGCAGCCTTGGGACTAGCGGGAACCCCGGTGAGCAGTTCTTC.

This clonotype showed up many times. The chain carries TRBV10-3 and TRBJ2-3, with D hard to call. V gave up 4 bases and J gave up 7 bases, with 12 bases separating them. The CDR3 has 13 residues. In germline, CDR1 is ENHRY, CDR2 SYGVKD. CDR3 nucleotide sequence: TGTGCCATCAGTGGACCTACCACGAATACGCAGTATTTT. Translation: CAISGPTTNTQYF.

This clonotype was found many times. The chain is built from TRBV29-1 and TRBJ2-3, with 8 positions matching TRBD2. V lost 4 bases, J lost 0 bases, and 9 bases stayed unmatched. Germline V gives CDR1 SQVTM, CDR2 ANQGSEA. There are 16 residues in the CDR3. The CDR3 sequence is CSVGAEASGSTDTQYF. CDR3 in DNA: TGCAGCGTTGGGGCGGAGGCTAGCGGGAGCACAGATACGCAGTATTTT.

The genes are TRBV18 and TRBJ2-7, with D hard to call. Germline V lookup: CDR1 KGHSH, CDR2 LQKENI. Between the trimmed V and J ends, which lost 3 bases and 3 bases, there was a span of 15 bases. CDR3 length: 15 residues. The CDR3 loop reads CASSPDLSRIYEQYF. The CDR3 DNA reads as TGTGCCAGCTCACCGGACCTGTCGAGGATCTACGAGCAGTACTTC.

The chain is built from TRBV28 and TRBJ2-1; 8 bases agree with TRBD2. This CDR3 has 11 residues. Losses at the gene ends were 7 bases for V and 12 bases for J; bases not matched to a gene: 5. Germline CDR1 MDHEN, CDR2 SYDVKM. The CDR3 loop is CASNGRVRQFF. The CDR3 DNA reads TGTGCCAGCAACGGGAGGGTGAGGCAGTTCTTC.

J is TRBJ2-3 and V is TRBV7-2, with TRBD2 matching 12 bases. Germline V gene data show CDR1 as SGHTA and CDR2 as FQGNSA. The CDR3 sequence is 17 residues long. The J segment lost 4 bases and the V segment lost 4 bases, leaving 9 bases of the junction unmatched. This CDR3 reads CASSWGLAGLGADTQYF. In DNA form, the CDR3 reads TGTGCCAGCAGCTGGGGACTAGCGGGCTTGGGGGCAGATACGCAGTATTTT.

This clonotype came up a few times. The V and J genes are TRBV3-1 and TRBJ2-1; 7 bases map to TRBD2. Germline values: CDR1 LGHDT, CDR2 YNNKEL (reference sequence). With V trimmed by 3 bases and J by 4 bases, 9 bases remained unmatched. This CDR3 is built from 16 residues. DNA for the CDR3: TGTGCCAGCAGCCACCAGATGGGGGGGTGGTACAATGAGCAGTTCTTC. Its translation is CASSHQMGGWYNEQFF.

This clonotype appeared many times. In DNA form, the CDR3 reads TGTGCCAGCAGCTTAGCGGAGGAGCAGTTCTTC. This translates into CASSLAEEQFF. V usage is TRBV7-2 and J usage is TRBJ2-1, with D hard to call. Trimming shortened V by 0 bases and J by 10 bases, and 4 bases separated the two germline ends. The CDR3 spans 11 residues. Germline CDR1 is SGHTA and CDR2 is FQGNSA.

This clonotype was found a few times. The V and J genes are TRBV29-1 and TRBJ2-1; D possibly uses TRBD1 or TRBD2 (6 bases each). The V gene lost 6 bases and the J gene lost 4 bases, with 13 bases spanning the gap. CDR1 is SQVTM and CDR2 is ANQGSEA in the germline V gene. This CDR3 has 13 amino acids. Written as DNA, the CDR3 is TGCAGCGTGTATCAGGGGACTTACAATGAGCAGTTCTTC. It yields the protein CSVYQGTYNEQFF.

In its sample, this clonotype was seen many times. J is TRBJ2-7 and V is TRBV27; D might be TRBD1 or TRBD2, each matching 5 bases. The CDR3 is 12 amino acids. V was clipped by 5 bases and J by 8 bases, with 13 bases between them. The V gene's germline CDR1 is MNHEY and CDR2 SMNVEV (reference sequence). CDR3 sequence (DNA): TGTGCCAGCAGTCGAAACGGGGCTCAGCAGTACTTC. Translation: CASSRNGAQQYF.

In its sample, this clonotype was seen many times. The chain couples TRBV20-1 to TRBJ1-1; TRBD1 is a possible D gene (5 bases). The length of the CDR3 is 14 residues. Germline-derived CDR1 and CDR2 are DFQATT and SNEGSKA (reference sequence). V was shortened by 3 bases and J by 1 base, with 12 bases between the two germline ends. CDR3 region: CSARVGHQNTEAFF. Here the CDR3 DNA reads TGCAGTGCTAGGGTAGGACACCAGAACACTGAAGCTTTCTTT.

This clonotype showed up just a few times. The chain combines TRBV11-2 with TRBJ1-1; no reliable D call. CDR1 and CDR2 (germline): SGHAT, FQNNGV. Between the trimmed V and J ends, which lost 5 bases and 3 bases, there was a span of 16 bases. This CDR3 region has 15 residues. The CDR3 nucleotides read TGTGCCAGCAGCCCAGGACCGGGGATGGACACTGAAGCTTTCTTT. This codes for CASSPGPGMDTEAFF.

This clonotype appeared many times. The chain links TRBV5-1 to TRBJ2-2; D is undetermined. Trimming left V 4 bases short and J 6 bases short, with 10 bases between. Germline V lookup: CDR1 SGHRS, CDR2 YFSETQ. The CDR3 totals 13 residues. The CDR3 protein is CASSTGPPGELFF. CDR3 DNA: TGCGCCAGCAGCACGGGTCCCCCCGGGGAGCTGTTTTTT. The full variable domain, in which reference TRBV5-1 and TRBJ2-2 provide the parts outside the CDR3, is KAGVTQTPRYLIKTRGQQVTLSCSPISGHRSVSWYQQTPGQGLQFLFEYFSETQRNKGNFPGRFSGRQFSNSRSEMNVSTLELGDSALYLCASSTGPPGELFFGEGSRLTVL.

In this sample, this clonotype turned up a few times. The rearrangement uses TRBV6-1 and TRBJ1-2, with 9 bases fitting TRBD1. Trimming took 6 bases from V and 6 from J; bases not matched to a gene: 8. The CDR3 has 14 residues. Germline-derived CDR1 and CDR2 are MNHNS and SASEGT. CDR3 region: CASSSDRGRNGYTF. The CDR3 DNA sequence: TGTGCCAGCAGCTCGGACAGGGGAAGAAATGGCTACACCTTC.

There are many counts of this clonotype. The chain carries TRBV27 and TRBJ1-2; perhaps TRBD1 as D (5 bases). V was clipped by 3 bases and J by 1 base, with 9 bases between them. The CDR3 covers 14 residues. Germline CDR1 MNHEY, CDR2 SMNVEV (reference sequence). The CDR3 reads CASSFQGSNYGYTF. The CDR3 DNA sequence: TGTGCCAGCAGTTTCCAGGGAAGTAACTATGGCTACACCTTC.

Ten or more counts support this clonotype. The CDR3 reads CASSQDHLQSSYEQYF. DNA for the CDR3: TGTGCCAGCAGCCAAGATCACCTCCAGAGCTCCTACGAGCAGTACTTC. The J gene is TRBJ2-7, the V gene TRBV3-1; D uncertain. CDR3 length: 16 amino acids. Germline V gene data show CDR1 as LGHDT and CDR2 as YNNKEL (reference sequence). Trimming stripped 0 bases from V and 0 bases from J, with 12 bases between.

This clonotype came up many times. The CDR3 spells CSVDIGTDEQYF. The CDR3 DNA reads TGCAGCGTTGATATCGGGACGGACGAGCAGTACTTC. The rearrangement uses TRBV29-1 and TRBJ2-7; TRBD1 or TRBD2 may be the D gene (5 bases each). Germline assignment: CDR1 SQVTM and CDR2 ANQGSEA. The V and J ends lost 3 bases and 5 bases respectively, with 11 bases between them. The CDR3 contains 12 residues.

The sample holds a few counts of this clonotype. V and J are TRBV27 and TRBJ1-6, with 7 bases lining up with TRBD1. CDR1 is MNHEY, CDR2 SMNVEV, per germline (reference sequence). Trimming cost V 5 bases and J 13 bases; bases outside gene matches: 14. The CDR3 is 15 amino acids. CDR3 in DNA: TGTGCCAGCAGTGGTAGGGGACAGATATTTGGGCCCCTCCACTTT. Translated, it gives CASSGRGQIFGPLHF.

This clonotype was recorded at least ten times. The CDR3, as DNA: TGCAGTGCTAGTACAGGAAACACCATATATTTT. Translated, it gives CSASTGNTIYF. The chain employs TRBV20-1 and TRBJ1-3; D is ambiguous. There are 11 residues in the CDR3. Germline V gene data show CDR1 as DFQATT and CDR2 as SNEGSKA (reference sequence). Deletions cut 3 bases from V and 4 bases from J, with 4 bases between.

In this sample, this clonotype turned up many times. The rearrangement joins TRBV7-9 to TRBJ2-1, with 10 bases identical to TRBD1. Germline V CDR1 and CDR2: SEHNR, FQNEAQ (reference sequence). V gave up 4 bases and J gave up 5 bases; unmatched junction bases: 5. This CDR3 spans 15 amino acids. The CDR3 DNA sequence: TGTGCCAGCAGCTCTGGGACAGGGGACAACAATGAGCAGTTCTTC. Protein sequence: CASSSGTGDNNEQFF.

This clonotype was counted ten times or more. For the CDR3, the DNA is TGTGCCAGCAGCTCGCCGGGACTAGCGGGACCGAAGCAGTACTTC. It is translated as CASSSPGLAGPKQYF. The gene calls are TRBV5-6 and TRBJ2-7; 13 bases are shared with TRBD2. This CDR3 comprises 15 residues. In germline, CDR1 is SGHDT, CDR2 YYEEEE. With V trimmed by 3 bases and J by 8 bases, 8 bases remained unmatched.

This clonotype was recorded many times. V usage is TRBV7-9 and J usage is TRBJ1-5, with a possible D match to TRBD1 (5 bases). Trimming stripped 5 bases from V and 6 bases from J, with 17 bases between. Germline assignment: CDR1 SEHNR and CDR2 FQNEAQ (reference sequence). CDR3 length: 15 amino acids. For the CDR3, the DNA is TGTGCCAGCAGCCCCACCGGGGCGGGATTTCAGCCCCAGCATTTT. The encoded protein is CASSPTGAGFQPQHF.

At least ten counts were recorded for this clonotype. The rearrangement joins TRBV10-3 to TRBJ2-7; TRBD2 matches at 12 bases. CDR3 length equals 17 residues. Germline V gene lookup returns CDR1 ENHRY and CDR2 SYGVKD. J gave up 4 bases and V 0 bases, and 7 bases lay outside the gene matches. The CDR3 sequence is CAISESLLAGGWYEQYF. The CDR3 bases are TGTGCCATCAGTGAGTCTCTACTAGCGGGAGGATGGTACGAGCAGTACTTC.

The chain combines TRBV3-1 with TRBJ2-1; D ambiguous. Germline V lookup: CDR1 LGHDT, CDR2 YNNKEL (reference sequence). V lost 3 bases, J lost 6 bases, and 9 bases lay in between. The CDR3 is 13 amino acids. DNA for the CDR3: TGTGCCAGCAGCCAGTACAGCATCAATGAGCAGTTCTTC. Its protein product is CASSQYSINEQFF.

This clonotype was found many times. This chain links TRBV3-1 with TRBJ2-7; 8 bases agree with TRBD2. The CDR3 is 13 residues long. The J segment lost 5 bases and the V segment lost 4 bases, leaving 4 bases of the junction unmatched. From germline, CDR1 is LGHDT and CDR2 YNNKEL (reference sequence). CDR3 protein: CASSRAGVNEQYF. CDR3 DNA: TGTGCCAGCAGCCGAGCGGGAGTAAACGAGCAGTACTTC.

This clonotype was seen repeatedly, ten times or more. J is TRBJ1-5 and V is TRBV9; D unclear. Trimming removed 0 bases from V and 2 bases from J, with 9 bases in between. The CDR3 totals 15 residues. CDR1 is SGDLS and CDR2 is YYNGEE in the germline V gene. The CDR3: CASSVGGGGNQPQHF. CDR3 DNA: TGTGCCAGCAGCGTAGGGGGTGGTGGCAATCAGCCCCAGCATTTT.

The table lists this clonotype with many counts. The chain is built from TRBV27 and TRBJ1-1; maybe TRBD1 (6 bases). The CDR3 has 14 amino acids. In germline, CDR1 is MNHEY, CDR2 SMNVEV (reference sequence). V was shortened by 6 bases and J by 3 bases, with 14 bases between the two germline ends. The CDR3 DNA reads TGTGCCAGCAGAACCCCGGGGGCGGACACTGAAGCTTTCTTT. Encoded protein: CASRTPGADTEAFF.

In its sample, this clonotype was seen many times. The chain couples TRBV7-2 to TRBJ1-3, with D hard to call. This CDR3 has 16 amino acids. Per the germline V gene, CDR1 is SGHTA and CDR2 is FQGNSA. V lost 0 bases to trimming and J lost 0 bases, with 9 bases between them. Here the CDR3 reads CASSLAVLGSGNTIYF. CDR3 nucleotides: TGTGCCAGCAGCTTAGCGGTCCTCGGCTCTGGAAACACCATATATTTT.

This clonotype was seen at least ten times. The chain links TRBV29-1 to TRBJ2-3; perhaps D is TRBD1 or TRBD2 (5 bases each). The CDR3 consists of 14 residues. Germline V lookup: CDR1 SQVTM, CDR2 ANQGSEA. Deletions cut 5 bases from V and 1 base from J, with 13 bases between. The CDR3 bases are TGCAGCGTTACCGGGGACCTGGGCACAGATACGCAGTATTTT. Translating it yields CSVTGDLGTDTQYF.

Many counts were recorded for this clonotype. This sequence joins TRBV20-1 and TRBJ1-6, with D uncertain. The germline V gene has CDR1 DFQATT and CDR2 SNEGSKA (reference sequence). V was cut by 6 bases and J by 1 base, with 13 bases left in between. CDR3 size: 15 residues. The CDR3 loop reads CSATFRVSYNSPLHF. CDR3 nucleotides: TGCAGTGCCACGTTTAGGGTTTCCTATAATTCACCCCTCCACTTT.